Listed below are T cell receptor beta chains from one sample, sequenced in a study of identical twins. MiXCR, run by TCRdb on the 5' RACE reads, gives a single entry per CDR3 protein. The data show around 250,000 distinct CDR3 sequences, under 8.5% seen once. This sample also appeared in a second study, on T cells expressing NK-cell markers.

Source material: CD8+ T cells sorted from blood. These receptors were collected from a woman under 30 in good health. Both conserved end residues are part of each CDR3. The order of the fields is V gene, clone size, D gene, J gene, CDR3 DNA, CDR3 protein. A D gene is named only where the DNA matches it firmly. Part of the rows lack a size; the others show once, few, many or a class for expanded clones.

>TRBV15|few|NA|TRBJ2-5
TGTGCCACCAGCAGAGATCAGGGGGGAACTAAGACCCAGTACTTC
CATSRDQGGTKTQYF
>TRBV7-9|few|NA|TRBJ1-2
TGTGCCAGCAGCCAGAGGACGGAAGGGTATGGCTACACCTTC
CASSQRTEGYGYTF
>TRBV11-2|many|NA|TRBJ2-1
TGTGCCAGCAGCTTAACCCTATCGGGGAATGAGCAGTTCTTC
CASSLTLSGNEQFF
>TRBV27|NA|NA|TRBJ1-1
TGTGCCAGCGGGTGGGCTGCCACTGAAGCTTTCTTT
CASGWAATEAFF
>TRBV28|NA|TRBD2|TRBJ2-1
TGTGCCAGCAGCTCTACCCCGGGGGGGGCGAATGAGCAGTTCTTC
CASSSTPGGANEQFF
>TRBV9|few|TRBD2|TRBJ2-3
TGTGCCAGCAGCGATCCTCTGGCGGGGGGCCGGACAGATACGCAGTATTTT
CASSDPLAGGRTDTQYF
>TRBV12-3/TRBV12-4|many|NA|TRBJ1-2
TGTGCCAGCACAGTATCGACCCTAGCTAACTATGGCTACACCTTC
CASTVSTLANYGYTF
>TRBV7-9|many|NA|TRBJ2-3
TGTGCCAGCAGCTTAGCTACCGCAGATACGCAGTATTTT
CASSLATADTQYF
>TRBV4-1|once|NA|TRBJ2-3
TGCGCCAGCAGCCAAGAGCCCCGGACATTTACAGATACGCAGTATTTT
CASSQEPRTFTDTQYF
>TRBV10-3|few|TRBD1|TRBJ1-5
TGTGCCATCAGTGAACGGGGGACAGGGCTGGGCCAGCCCCAGCATTTT
CAISERGTGLGQPQHF
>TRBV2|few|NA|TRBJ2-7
TGTGCCAGCAGTGAGTTTTCCACCTCGGGCGAGCAGTACTTC
CASSEFSTSGEQYF
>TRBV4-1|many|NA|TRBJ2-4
TGCGCCAGCAGCCTTTTTTCACTAGAAGATGGGAACATTCAGTACTTC
CASSLFSLEDGNIQYF
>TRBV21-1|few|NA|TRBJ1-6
TGTGCCAGCAGCACCCCCGCTGATAATTCACCCCTCCACTTT
CASSTPADNSPLHF
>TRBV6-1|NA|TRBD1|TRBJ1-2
TGTGCCAGCAGTAGGATGTTTCGAAAGGGACAGTCTAACTATGGCTACACCTTC
CASSRMFRKGQSNYGYTF
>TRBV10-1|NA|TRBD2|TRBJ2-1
TGCGCCAGCAGTGAGCTAGCGGGAGGCCTCAATGAGCAGTTCTTC
CASSELAGGLNEQFF
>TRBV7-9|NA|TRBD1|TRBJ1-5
TGTGCCAGCAGCTTTATTGGGCAGGGGGAACAGCCCCAGCATTTT
CASSFIGQGEQPQHF
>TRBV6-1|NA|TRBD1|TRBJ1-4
TGTGCCAGCAGTACGACAGGGCAGAGTGAAAAACTGTTTTTT
CASSTTGQSEKLFF
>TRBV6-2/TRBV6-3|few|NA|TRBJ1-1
TGTGCCAGCAGTTACCCCGAAGGGGCCTTCACTGAAGCTTTCTTT
CASSYPEGAFTEAFF
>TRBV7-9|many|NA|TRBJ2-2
TGTGCCAGCAGCCCTACGCCAGGGACGAACACCGGGGAGCTGTTTTTT
CASSPTPGTNTGELFF
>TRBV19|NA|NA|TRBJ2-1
TGTGCCAGTACGATAGCTAGTTCCTACAATGAGCAGTTCTTC
CASTIASSYNEQFF
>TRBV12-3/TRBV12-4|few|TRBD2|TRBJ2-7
TGTGCCAGCAGCCTCGGGACTAGCGTTTACGAGCAGTACTTC
CASSLGTSVYEQYF
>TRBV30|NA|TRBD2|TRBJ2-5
TGTGCCTGGAGTGTAAGGGGACTAGCGGGAGGGATAAAGACCCAGTACTTC
CAWSVRGLAGGIKTQYF
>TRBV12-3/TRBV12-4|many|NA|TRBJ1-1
TGTGCCAGCAGTTTGGGAATTGAAGCTTTCTTT
CASSLGIEAFF
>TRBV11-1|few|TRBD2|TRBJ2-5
TGTGCCAGCAGCTTCGGGGGGTCGGGCCAAGAGACCCAGTACTTC
CASSFGGSGQETQYF
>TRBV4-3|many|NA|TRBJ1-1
TGCGCCAGCAGCCAAGCTACCGGACAGCCTGAAGCTTTCTTT
CASSQATGQPEAFF
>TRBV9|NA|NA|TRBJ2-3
TGTGCCAGCAGCGCCGGGGCCCCGGGACACCACCCTACAGATACGCAGTATTTT
CASSAGAPGHHPTDTQYF
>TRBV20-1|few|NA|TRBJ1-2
TGCAGTGCGGCAGGAGGCTACACCTTC
CSAAGGYTF
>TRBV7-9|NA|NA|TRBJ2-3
TGTGCCAGCAGCCGGCCGGGGGGCACAGATACGCAGTATTTT
CASSRPGGTDTQYF
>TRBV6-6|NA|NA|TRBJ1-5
TGTGCCAGCAGTTACCAGGGGCAGCCCCAGCATTTT
CASSYQGQPQHF
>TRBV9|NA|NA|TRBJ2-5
TGTGCCAGCAGCCCCACCCTACCTGCACAGCGGTCTAATCAAGAGACCCAGTACTTC
CASSPTLPAQRSNQETQYF
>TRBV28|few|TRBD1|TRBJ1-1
TGTGCCAGCAGTTTTTCCGACAGGGAGATCACTGAAGCTTTCTTT
CASSFSDREITEAFF
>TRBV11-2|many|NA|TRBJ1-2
TGTGCCAGCAGCCCGCTCGACCCCCTCGGGCATGGCTACACCTTC
CASSPLDPLGHGYTF
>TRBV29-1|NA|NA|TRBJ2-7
TGCAGCGTTGATCAGGGCTCGTACGAGCAGTACTTC
CSVDQGSYEQYF
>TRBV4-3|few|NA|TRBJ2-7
TGCGCCAGCAGCCAAGAGTTAGATGCAGGGTCAACCTACGAGCAGTACTTC
CASSQELDAGSTYEQYF
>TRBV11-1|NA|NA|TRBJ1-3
TGTGCCAGCAGCTTAGACTCTGGAAACACCATATATTTT
CASSLDSGNTIYF
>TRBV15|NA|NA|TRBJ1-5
TGTGCCACCAGCAGAGGAGGACCGCAATATTCCCAGCATTTT
CATSRGGPQYSQHF
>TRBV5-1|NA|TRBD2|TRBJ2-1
TGCGCCAGCAGCTTTAGCGGGGGGGTGTTTAATGAGCAGTTCTTC
CASSFSGGVFNEQFF